This TCR beta chain was captured in a study of cytomegalovirus exposure and HLA in healthy donors. Study-wide findings and caveats: The study carried out a later analysis of TCR beta sequences. It associated roughly 17,000 of them with specific HLA alleles at a false discovery rate of 0.05.

Turning to this clone: What it recognizes is unknown.

Germline V gene sequence: CDR1 SGHDN, CDR2 FVKESK. The junction had 9 bases not matched to a gene; V was cut back by 5 bases and J by 2 bases. The CDR3 extends over 16 amino acids. The PCR ran on 60 Vbeta and 13 Jbeta primers. Original methodology: In a later analysis, about 11 million of 75 million to 85 million unique beta chains occurred in at least two donors. Generated by immunoSEQ multiplex PCR, the TCRdb table keeps only in-frame clones and is missing some. Clone size and the V and J calls come from that table; the DNA yielded D and trimming. The repertoire holds about 150,000 clones, approximately 78% seen once, with roughly 3.1% in the top ten.

The rearrangement joins TRBV14 to TRBJ2-7, with TRBD1 matching over 10 bases. Sequenced input: PBMCs. This TCR was recovered from a middle-aged man in good health and CMV-seropositive. Written as DNA, the CDR3 is TGTGCCAGCAGCAAAAATCCGGGACAGGGGACCTACGAGCAGTACTTC. This gives the protein CASSKNPGQGTYEQYF.